What follows are 8 T cell receptor beta chains derived from one specimen sequenced in a study of CD8 T cells in Susac syndrome. Reverse transcription used about 0.45 to 1 ug RNA and random hexamers. TCRdb passed the immunoSEQ multiplex PCR reads through MiXCR, listing each CDR3 protein once. The data hold 400,000 or so distinct CDR3 sequences, with about 85% observed a single time. Sequenced sample: CD8+ T cells from PBMCs. These receptor sequences come from a human donor with multiple sclerosis.

This chain joins TRBV29-1 and TRBJ2-3; 10 bases are a match to TRBD2. This CDR3 is built from 16 residues. The trim removed 4 bases at V and 2 bases at J, leaving 9 bases unmatched. Germline loops: CDR1 SQVTM, CDR2 ANQGSEA. CDR3 nucleotides: TGCAGCGTTGTTCCCGGGACTAGCGTAATCACAGATACGCAGTATTTT. Its translation is CSVVPGTSVITDTQYF.

V is TRBV12-3 or TRBV12-4 and J is TRBJ1-1; D is ambiguous. This CDR3 has 14 residues. V was cut by 8 bases and J by 11 bases, with 24 bases left in between. The CDR3, as DNA: TGTGCCAGCCTTCGACGGGGTCCGAAGATGAAGGCTTTCTTT. This translates into CASLRRGPKMKAFF.

For the CDR3, the DNA is TGTGCCAGCGACGGCACAGGGAGCAATCAGCCCCAGCATTTT. Translating gives CASDGTGSNQPQHF. This chain links TRBV6-2 or TRBV6-3 with TRBJ1-5, with a tentative D call TRBD1 (6 bases). The CDR3 runs 14 residues. With 8 bases removed from V and 1 base from J, the gap between germline ends came to 12 bases. Germline CDR1 and CDR2: MNHEY and SVGEGT.

The chain employs TRBV5-4 and TRBJ1-1; possible D gene TRBD1, 6 bases. From germline, CDR1 is SGHNT and CDR2 YYREEE (reference sequence). V was shortened by 1 base and J by 4 bases, with 17 bases between the two germline ends. The CDR3 runs 16 residues. The CDR3 sequence: CASSLMAGEFGTEAFF. The CDR3 coding sequence is TGTGCCAGCAGCTTGATGGCAGGGGAGTTTGGCACTGAAGCTTTCTTT.

The V gene is TRBV18, the J gene TRBJ1-5; the match to TRBD1 covers 11 bases. CDR1 and CDR2 (germline): KGHSH, LQKENI. V lost 3 bases and J lost 3; bases outside the gene matches: 16. This CDR3 spans 20 amino acids. CDR3 protein: CASSPGAGQGEDDFNQPQHF. The CDR3 bases are TGTGCCAGCTCACCCGGGGCGGGACAGGGGGAGGACGACTTCAATCAGCCCCAGCATTTT.

V usage is TRBV12-5 and J usage is TRBJ2-7, with D uncertain. V was cut by 3 bases and J by 6 bases, with 9 bases left in between. Per germline, CDR1 LGHNT and CDR2 FRNRAP. CDR3 size: 12 residues. CDR3 in amino acids: CASGFPLGEQYF. The CDR3 DNA sequence: TGTGCTAGTGGTTTCCCTCTCGGCGAGCAGTACTTC.

The chain couples TRBV4-1 to TRBJ1-2, with 9 bases aligning to TRBD1. Germline trimming cut 5 bases from V and 5 bases from J; bases unmatched to any gene: 12. The germline V gene encodes CDR1 MGHRA and CDR2 YSYEKL. The CDR3 extends over 16 amino acids. The CDR3 spells CASSERPTGTGYGYTF. CDR3 in DNA: TGCGCCAGCAGCGAAAGACCGACCGGGACAGGGTATGGCTACACCTTC.

The chain carries TRBV4-1 and TRBJ2-1, with D unclear. The V gene's germline CDR1 is MGHRA and CDR2 YSYEKL. Trimming took off 0 bases at V and 0 bases at J, with 12 bases between the two ends. The CDR3 sequence is 17 residues long. The CDR3 loop reads CASSQDGSASSYNEQFF. CDR3 nucleotides: TGCGCCAGCAGCCAAGATGGGTCAGCGAGCTCCTACAATGAGCAGTTCTTC.